What follows describes a single T cell receptor (beta chain). Germline V lookup: CDR1 MNHNS, CDR2 SASEGT. V was clipped by 7 bases and J by 5 bases; unmatched bases: 8. The CDR3 covers 14 residues. This entry is derived from a study of blood T cell repertoires in COVID-19. Per the authors' pipeline: Estimation of nucleated cell counts was performed using reference gene primer amplification. This table comes from immunoSEQ multiplex PCR, and its TCRdb copy is limited to in-frame clones, with some not included. Clonal size and the V and J genes are those of that table, whereas D and trimming came from the DNA. The table lists about 120,000 clones, over 60% of them singletons.

The receptor comes from a human donor in a cohort sampled during active COVID-19. This chain joins TRBV6-1 and TRBJ2-5; 9 positions agree with TRBD2. The sample was peripheral blood. The DNA of the CDR3 is TGTGCCAGCACCCCGCTAGCGGGAAGCGAGACCCAGTACTTC. Encoded protein: CASTPLAGSETQYF.